Below, 3 T cell receptor beta chains from the same sample are listed, as sequenced in a study of T cell repertoires in cytomegalovirus infection. MiXCR, applied by TCRdb to the reads, yields one record per CDR3 protein. The sample holds roughly 730,000 distinct CDR3 sequences, about 30% seen once. What these receptors recognize is not known. Here the sequenced sample was cultured PBMCs, taken from culture after CMV antigen stimulation. These receptors all stem from a human donor in good health (CMV status not recorded). Some clones in this sample may be carry-over from other donors' samples.

The V gene is TRBV2, the J gene TRBJ1-5; the D gene is possibly TRBD1 (6 bases). Trimming took off 4 bases at V and 6 bases at J, with 13 bases between the two ends. Germline V CDR1 and CDR2: SNHLY, FYNNEI. The CDR3 runs to 14 residues. CDR3 residues: CASSGYRAGQPQHF. The CDR3 bases are TGTGCCAGCAGTGGTTACAGGGCGGGTCAGCCCCAGCATTTT.

This rearrangement joins TRBV2 to TRBJ2-1, with D perhaps TRBD2 (7 bases). The length of the CDR3 is 12 residues. Germline loops: CDR1 SNHLY, CDR2 FYNNEI. Trimming removed 11 bases from V and 4 bases from J, with 12 bases in between. The CDR3 here is CAGGGAYNEQFF. The CDR3 nucleotides are TGTGCCGGGGGGGGGGCTTACAATGAGCAGTTCTTC.

J is TRBJ2-6 and V is TRBV5-1, with TRBD1 identical over 8 bases. The V gene's germline CDR1 is SGHRS and CDR2 YFSETQ. Unmatched junction bases numbered 12, after V lost 6 bases and J lost 4 bases. This CDR3 region has 17 residues. The CDR3, as DNA: TGCGCCAGCAACCAGGGGGCTCTAGTTGGCGGGGCCAACGTCCTGACTTTC. This codes for CASNQGALVGGANVLTF.